Listed below are T cell receptor beta chains from one sample, sequenced in a study of naive CD8 T cells in extremely preterm neonates. The repertoire was sequenced with immunoSEQ multiplex PCR; TCRdb's copy has only in-frame clones and lacks some. The sample has around 25,000 clones, approximately 90% seen once. Source material: naive CD8+ T cells from cord blood. The receptor set was obtained from a boy who was born preterm. The CDR3 runs from the conserved cysteine through the conserved F or W. The D gene is left open where the match is weak. Expanded clones are given a class, and other clones once, few, many or no size at all.

clone_size | j_call | v_call | d_call | cdr3_nt | cdr3_aa
. | TRBJ2-7 | TRBV27 | . | TGTGCCAGCAGTTTATGGGGTTACGAGCAGTACTTC | CASSLWGYEQYF
. | TRBJ2-5 | TRBV5-1 | . | TGCGCCAATCTCACAGGGTACCAAGAGACCCAGTACTTC | CANLTGYQETQYF
. | TRBJ2-5 | TRBV4-1 | . | TGCGCCAGCAGCGAACAGGGAGGGGAGACCCAGTACTTC | CASSEQGGETQYF
. | TRBJ2-7 | TRBV5-1 | TRBD2 | TGCGCCAGCAGCTCCGGGACTAGCGGATACGAGCAGTACTTC | CASSSGTSGYEQYF
. | TRBJ2-7 | TRBV11-2 | . | TGTGCCAGCAGCTTCCAGGACTACGAGCAGTACTTC | CASSFQDYEQYF
once | TRBJ2-7 | TRBV6-1 | TRBD2 | TGTGCCAGCAGTGAATGGCGGGGGGGCTACTACGAGCAGTACTTC | CASSEWRGGYYEQYF
. | TRBJ2-4 | TRBV6-5 | . | TGTGCCAGCAGTTACGCCATCCCGGGAATTCAGTACTTC | CASSYAIPGIQYF
. | TRBJ1-4 | TRBV10-1 | TRBD1 | TGCGCCAGCAGTGAGGGGACAGCTAATGAAAAACTGTTTTTT | CASSEGTANEKLFF
. | TRBJ1-1 | TRBV19 | . | TGTGCCAGTAGTATGGACACTGAAGCTTTCTTT | CASSMDTEAFF
. | TRBJ2-7 | TRBV7-3 | . | TGTGCCAGCAGCTTATACGAGCAGTACTTC | CASSLYEQYF
. | TRBJ2-2 | TRBV5-4 | TRBD1 | TGTGCCAGCAGGGCCGGGACAGGGGGCGCCGGGGAGCTGTTTTTT | CASRAGTGGAGELFF
. | TRBJ2-1 | TRBV6-1 | TRBD2 | TGTGCCAGCAGTGCTAGCGGGGGGTACAATGAGCAGTTCTTC | CASSASGGYNEQFF
. | TRBJ1-5 | TRBV23-1 | . | TGCGCCAGCAGTCAGGGGGCGCATCAGCCCCAGCATTTT | CASSQGAHQPQHF
. | TRBJ1-1 | TRBV7-7 | . | TGTGCCAGCAGCAGGGTTTTGAACACTGAAGCTTTCTTT | CASSRVLNTEAFF
. | TRBJ1-4 | TRBV5-5 | TRBD1 | TGTGCCAGCAGCTTCTTACAGGGGGTGGAAAAACTGTTTTTT | CASSFLQGVEKLFF
. | TRBJ1-1 | TRBV19 | TRBD1 | TGTGCCAGTAGTATGGACAGGGAAGCTTTCTTT | CASSMDREAFF
. | TRBJ1-1 | TRBV5-1 | . | TGCGCCAGCAGCTTGGGTCAGGGAGGGAACACTGAAGCTTTCTTT | CASSLGQGGNTEAFF
. | TRBJ1-5 | TRBV4-1 | . | TGCGCCAGCAGCCAAGATGGGGGTCAGCCCCAGCATTTT | CASSQDGGQPQHF
few | TRBJ1-5 | TRBV30 | TRBD1 | TGTGCCTGGAGTGTGACAGGGGGCAATCAGCCCCAGCATTTT | CAWSVTGGNQPQHF
few | TRBJ1-6 | TRBV19 | . | TGTGCCAGTAGTATAGGGAATTCACCCCTCCACTTT | CASSIGNSPLHF
. | TRBJ1-1 | TRBV30 | . | TGTGCCTGGAGTGGGGGACACATGAACACTGAAGCTTTCTTT | CAWSGGHMNTEAFF
once | TRBJ2-3 | TRBV5-6 | . | TGTGCCAGCAGCCCACTAGTCACAGATACGCAGTATTTT | CASSPLVTDTQYF
. | TRBJ2-3 | TRBV27 | . | TGTGCCACTACACAGGGAGGGACAGATACGCAGTATTTT | CATTQGGTDTQYF
once | TRBJ2-7 | TRBV4-1 | . | TGCGCCAGCAGCCAAGACTCAAACGAGCAGTACTTC | CASSQDSNEQYF
. | TRBJ1-1 | TRBV4-3 | . | TGCGCCAGCAGCCAAACAGGGAACACTGAAGCTTTCTTT | CASSQTGNTEAFF
. | TRBJ2-7 | TRBV11-2 | . | TGTGCCAGCAGCTTTGCAGGGGCCAGCTCCTACGAGCAGTACTTC | CASSFAGASSYEQYF
. | TRBJ1-2 | TRBV27 | . | TGTGCCAGCAGTTCTCGGGGGCCATATGGCTACACCTTC | CASSSRGPYGYTF
. | TRBJ1-2 | TRBV29-1 | . | TGCAGCGTTGGACAAAGCTATGGCTACACCTTC | CSVGQSYGYTF
. | TRBJ1-2 | TRBV4-1 | TRBD1 | TGCGCCAGCAGCCAATCGCAAACAGGGGCCTACACCTTC | CASSQSQTGAYTF
. | TRBJ1-2 | TRBV27 | . | TGTGCCAGCAGTTCCCGACTCAACTATGGCTACACCTTC | CASSSRLNYGYTF
. | TRBJ2-7 | TRBV27 | . | TGTGCCAGCAGTTTCCGCAACGGATTTTCCTACGAGCAGTACTTC | CASSFRNGFSYEQYF
. | TRBJ2-1 | TRBV4-2 | . | TGTGCCAGCAGCCAAGACCCTAGCTCCTACAATGAGCAGTTCTTC | CASSQDPSSYNEQFF
. | TRBJ2-3 | TRBV19 | TRBD2 | TGTGCCACAGCGGGGGGGAGCACAGATACGCAGTATTTT | CATAGGSTDTQYF
. | TRBJ2-5 | TRBV5-4 | TRBD2 | TGTGCCAGCAGCTTGGCTAGCGGGGAGACCCAGTACTTC | CASSLASGETQYF
. | TRBJ1-6 | TRBV28 | . | TGTGCCAGCAGTTTGGACAGCTCCTATAATTCACCCCTCCACTTT | CASSLDSSYNSPLHF
. | TRBJ2-1 | TRBV5-1 | TRBD2 | TGCGCCAGCAGCTTAGCGGGATCCTACAATGAGCAGTTCTTC | CASSLAGSYNEQFF
. | TRBJ1-1 | TRBV19 | . | TGTGCCAGTAGTATAAATGGGGGTGGGACTGAAGCTTTCTTT | CASSINGGGTEAFF
. | TRBJ2-3 | TRBV2 | . | TGTGCCAGCAGTGATTACACAGATACGCAGTATTTT | CASSDYTDTQYF
. | TRBJ2-7 | TRBV5-1 | TRBD1 | TGCGCCAGCAGCTTGGGACAGGGGCCCTACGAGCAGTACTTC | CASSLGQGPYEQYF
. | TRBJ2-3 | TRBV9 | . | TGTGCCAGCAGCGTAGCGGGGGCGATAGATACGCAGTATTTT | CASSVAGAIDTQYF
. | TRBJ2-7 | TRBV9 | TRBD1 | TGTGCCAGCAGCGTGGGGGACAGGGGTTACGAGCAGTACTTC | CASSVGDRGYEQYF
. | TRBJ1-2 | TRBV4-2 | . | TGTGCCAGCAGCGACAAAAACTATGGCTACACCTTC | CASSDKNYGYTF
. | TRBJ2-3 | TRBV9 | TRBD2 | TGTGCCAGCAGTGATAGCGGGTTGATAAGCACAGATACGCAGTATTTT | CASSDSGLISTDTQYF
. | TRBJ2-6 | TRBV30 | . | TGTGCCTGGACACAGGGTGGGGCCAACGTCCTGACTTTC | CAWTQGGANVLTF
. | TRBJ1-1 | TRBV30 | . | TGTGCCTGGAGTGACAACACTGAAGCTTTCTTT | CAWSDNTEAFF
. | TRBJ2-1 | TRBV19 | . | TGTGCCAGTAGTATAGCGGGGGTTGGGAATGAGCAGTTCTTC | CASSIAGVGNEQFF
. | TRBJ2-3 | TRBV19 | TRBD2 | TGTGCCAGTAGTATCGGGGAGGGGTGGACAGATACGCAGTATTTT | CASSIGEGWTDTQYF